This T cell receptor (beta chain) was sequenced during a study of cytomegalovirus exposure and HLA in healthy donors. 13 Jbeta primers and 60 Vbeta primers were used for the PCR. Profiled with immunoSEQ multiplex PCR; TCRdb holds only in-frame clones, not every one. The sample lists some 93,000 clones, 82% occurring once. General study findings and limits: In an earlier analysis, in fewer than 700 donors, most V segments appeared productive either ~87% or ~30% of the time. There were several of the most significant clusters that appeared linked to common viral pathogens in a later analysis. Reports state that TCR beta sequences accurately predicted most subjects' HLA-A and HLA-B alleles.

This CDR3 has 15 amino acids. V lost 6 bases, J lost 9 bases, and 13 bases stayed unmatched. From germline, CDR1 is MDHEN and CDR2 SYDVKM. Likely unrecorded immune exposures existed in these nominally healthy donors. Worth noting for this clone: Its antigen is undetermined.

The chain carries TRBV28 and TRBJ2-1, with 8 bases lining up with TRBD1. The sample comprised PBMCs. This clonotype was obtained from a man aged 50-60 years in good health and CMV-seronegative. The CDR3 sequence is CASSSPGQGGGEQFF. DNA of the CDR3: TGTGCCAGCAGCAGCCCTGGACAGGGTGGCGGTGAGCAGTTCTTC. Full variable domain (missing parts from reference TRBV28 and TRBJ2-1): DVKVTQSSRYLVKRTGEKVFLECVQDMDHENMFWYRQDPGLGLRLIYFSYDVKMKEKGDIPEGYSVSREKKERFSLILESASTNQTSMYLCASSSPGQGGGEQFFGPGTRLTVL.